These 7 T cell receptor beta chains share one sample of origin, sequenced in a study of T-cell memory formation after mild COVID-19 listed by TCRdb under 2021. Library prep was done by 5' RACE. The sequencer listed for this sample is Illumina NovaSeq 6000. The public reads were reanalyzed by TCRdb: fastp trimming at Q25, MiXCR alignment, in-frame beta chains only. Each entry merges the rows of one CDR3 protein and shows their most common DNA and genes. The table for this sample lists a few hundred thousand distinct CDR3 sequences; around 28% of them were counted only once. The ten largest clones represent approximately 13% of the sample. The specimen was PBMCs or a T cell subset sorted from them (not recorded which). These receptors came from an adult woman who had mild COVID-19 (a few samples of this study predate the infection). The sample titles of this study are shuffled in the database, so cell type and time point are left out; the donor was told from shared clones.

This clonotype was counted a few times. The chain is built from TRBV18 and TRBJ2-7; no definite D call. The CDR3 totals 13 residues. Germline values: CDR1 KGHSH, CDR2 LQKENI. Trimming stripped 2 bases from V and 6 bases from J, with 11 bases between. The CDR3 DNA reads TGTGCCAGCTCACCAAGTAGGTTTGGCGAGCAGTACTTC. Translation: CASSPSRFGEQYF.

V usage is TRBV7-2 and J usage is TRBJ1-2, with 7 bases lining up with TRBD1. The CDR3 runs 11 residues. With 5 bases clipped from V and 12 bases from J, the junction kept 6 bases outside the gene matches. Germline assignment: CDR1 SGHTA and CDR2 FQGNSA. The CDR3 region is CASSLDRSNTF. CDR3 DNA: TGTGCCAGCAGCCTGGACAGGTCAAACACCTTC.

The chain uses TRBV18 and TRBJ2-1; TRBD2 matches 11 bases. The trim removed 8 bases at V and 8 bases at J, leaving 8 bases unmatched. CDR3 size: 14 residues. CDR1 and CDR2 (germline): KGHSH, LQKENI. For the CDR3, the DNA is TGTGCCAGCCGGACTAGCGGGCGTGAGGATGAGCAGTTCTTC. Its protein product is CASRTSGREDEQFF.

This clonotype was counted between two and nine times. The V call is TRBV3-1, the J call TRBJ2-5; tentatively, D is TRBD1 or TRBD2 (5 bases each). The CDR3 extends over 14 amino acids. Germline assignment: CDR1 LGHDT and CDR2 YNNKEL (reference sequence). Trimming pared 3 bases from V and 7 bases from J, leaving 15 bases between. In DNA, the CDR3 is TGTGCCAGCAGCCACCTGGGGACCACTTGGACCCAGTACTTC. Translating gives CASSHLGTTWTQYF.

V gene TRBV5-1 combines with J gene TRBJ2-3; D is perhaps TRBD1 or TRBD2 (6 bases each). Trimming pared 0 bases from V and 3 bases from J, leaving 14 bases between. Germline loops: CDR1 SGHRS, CDR2 YFSETQ. This CDR3 has 16 residues. The CDR3 is CASSLAEGGWTDTQYF. Here the CDR3 DNA reads TGCGCCAGCAGCTTGGCCGAGGGGGGTTGGACAGATACGCAGTATTTT.

This clonotype was observed a handful of times. V is TRBV6-5 and J is TRBJ2-3, with a tentative D call TRBD2 (5 bases). This CDR3 contains 13 residues. CDR1 MNHEY and CDR2 SVGAGI come from the germline V gene. Trimming stripped 7 bases from V and 6 bases from J, with 14 bases between. The CDR3 DNA sequence: TGTGCCAGCAAAAGAGTAGCGATGGATACGCAGTATTTT. Its translation is CASKRVAMDTQYF.

The chain recombines TRBV12-3 or TRBV12-4 with TRBJ2-7; 8 nucleotides agree with TRBD1. J lost 5 bases, V lost 5 bases, and 14 bases had no gene match. The CDR3 is 16 amino acids. The CDR3 DNA follows: TGTGCCAGCAGTGTCACCAGGGGGCTCGGAGAAAACGAGCAGTACTTC. Its translation is CASSVTRGLGENEQYF.